This entry is about one TCR beta chain. Its matching antigen is unknown. Other DNA sequences in the same sample also yield this CDR3. Treatment meaning: oral pan-JAK inhibitor, 5-10 mg twice daily. Individuals with alopecia areata gave both lesional scalp punch biopsies and peripheral blood for collection. Germline V gene sequence: CDR1 SEHNR, CDR2 FQNEAQ (reference sequence). The CDR3 contains 12 residues. V was pared by 1 base and J by 7 bases, with 5 bases between. This sample is drawn from a study of CD8+ T cells in alopecia areata. Study at large: Treated patients' severity was scored by percentage of affected scalp area.

Whole-study findings and limits: Under tofacitinib, numerous expanded lesional clonotypes remained detectable in scalp and blood.

Extraction and reverse transcription of RNA yielded cDNA as the sequencing template. Generated by immunoSEQ multiplex PCR, the TCRdb table keeps only in-frame clones and is missing some. The data contain about 140,000 clones, roughly nine tenths of them singletons. The receptor comes from a human donor with alopecia areata. The sequencing used CD8+ T cells sorted from blood, collected at week 4, from a patient treated with tofacitinib. The chain has TRBV7-9 and TRBJ2-1; D is ambiguous. The DNA for the CDR3 is TGTGCCAGCAGCTTAGGTTCGAATGAGCAGTTCTTC. Its protein product is CASSLGSNEQFF.